This record concerns one T cell receptor beta chain sequence. This CDR3 is built from 14 residues. Germline values: CDR1 SEHNR, CDR2 FQNEAQ (reference sequence). The data originate from a study of monozygotic twins with inflammatory bowel disease. One entry per CDR3 protein, without DNA, is what TCRdb gives after re-calling the 5' RACE reads. The sample spans 330,000 or so distinct CDR3 sequences; the ten largest clones claim approximately 2%. The clonotype was recovered from a human donor with ulcerative colitis or Crohn's disease, or a healthy co-twin of an affected twin (not recorded which). The sample taken for sequencing was blood. The V and J genes are TRBV7-9 and TRBJ2-7; as DNA is missing, the TRBD1 call by TCRdb cannot be tested. CDR3 sequence reads: CASSRGTGWDEQYF.